The 22 T cell receptor beta chains below were found in one sample sequenced in a study of T cell responses to AZD1222 COVID-19 vaccine. Data came from immunoSEQ multiplex PCR; TCRdb stores just in-frame clones and leaves some out. The sample shows over 75,000 clones, 75% to 90% of them seen only once. This specimen consisted of peripheral blood, obtained 28 days after the second AZD1222 dose. Receptors were obtained from an adult who received the AZD1222 COVID-19 vaccine.

The V and J genes are TRBV5-6 and TRBJ2-7, with TRBD2 identical over 10 bases. J was trimmed by 3 bases and V by 0 bases; bases with no gene match: 6. Germline lookup yields CDR1 SGHDT and CDR2 YYEEEE. The CDR3 sequence is 16 residues long. The CDR3 protein is CASSLVVAGGYYEQYF. CDR3 sequence (DNA): TGTGCCAGCAGCTTGGTTGTAGCGGGAGGCTACTACGAGCAGTACTTC.

V gene TRBV9 combines with J gene TRBJ2-1; the D gene could be TRBD1 or TRBD2 (6 bases each). Germline values: CDR1 SGDLS, CDR2 YYNGEE. The CDR3 extends over 15 amino acids. The V gene lost 4 bases and the J gene lost 3 bases, with 14 bases spanning the gap. The CDR3 reads CASSPGGGSYNEQFF. The CDR3 coding sequence is TGTGCCAGCAGCCCAGGAGGGGGGAGCTACAATGAGCAGTTCTTC.

CDR3 sequence reads: CASSGDAERLNTEAFF. CDR3 bases: TGTGCCAGTAGTGGGGACGCAGAGAGATTGAACACTGAAGCTTTCTTT. The chain joins TRBV19 to TRBJ1-1; a weak D match, TRBD1 (5 bases). The CDR3 spans 16 residues. V was clipped by 5 bases and J by 0 bases, with 16 bases between them. Germline assignment: CDR1 LNHDA and CDR2 SQIVND (reference sequence).

The V call is TRBV18, the J call TRBJ2-7; 8 bases line up with TRBD2. Germline V CDR1 and CDR2: KGHSH, LQKENI. The junction had 9 bases not matched to a gene; V was cut back by 3 bases and J by 5 bases. This CDR3 comprises 15 residues. The CDR3 bases are TGTGCCAGCTCACCCCCGGGGGGGAGGGCCCACGAGCAGTACTTC. Its protein is CASSPPGGRAHEQYF.

J is TRBJ2-3 and V is TRBV5-1; TRBD2 might be the D (5 bases). Germline V gene sequence: CDR1 SGHRS, CDR2 YFSETQ. V was shortened by 0 bases and J by 4 bases, with 9 bases between the two germline ends. This CDR3 spans 14 amino acids. The CDR3 sequence: CASSLDPSSDTQYF. CDR3 in DNA: TGCGCCAGCAGCTTGGATCCTAGCTCAGATACGCAGTATTTT.

This rearrangement joins TRBV3-1 (or the pseudogene TRBV3-2) to TRBJ1-1, with D unclear. The CDR3 covers 14 residues. V lost 4 bases, J lost 2 bases, and 11 bases lay in between. The germline CDR1 and CDR2 sequences are LGHDT and YNNKEL (reference sequence). CDR3 in amino acids: CASSLSTANTEAFF. The CDR3 nucleotides read TGTGCCAGCAGCCTTTCCACGGCTAACACTGAAGCTTTCTTT.

This clone was seen a handful of times. The chain links TRBV14 to TRBJ2-4; 10 bases agree with TRBD2. Trimming cost V 5 bases and J 14 bases; bases outside gene matches: 6. This CDR3 contains 12 residues. From germline, CDR1 is SGHDN and CDR2 FVKESK. This CDR3 reads CASSRTSGLKYF. In DNA form, the CDR3 reads TGTGCCAGCAGCAGGACTAGCGGCTTAAAGTACTTC.

Comments on this clone: Other DNA sequences in this specimen translate into the identical CDR3. The J gene is TRBJ1-1, the V gene TRBV19; TRBD1 matches at 7 bases. From germline, CDR1 is LNHDA and CDR2 SQIVND (reference sequence). The CDR3 has 14 residues. V was clipped by 3 bases and J by 5 bases; unmatched bases: 6. The CDR3 coding sequence is TGTGCCAGTAGTATGAACAGGGGAGGGACTGAAGCTTTCTTT. As protein: CASSMNRGGTEAFF.

This chain connects TRBV7-8 to TRBJ1-6; TRBD1 matches at 7 bases. Germline CDR1 is SGHVS and CDR2 is FQNEAQ. The CDR3 has 17 residues. Trimming cost V 3 bases and J 3 bases; bases outside gene matches: 8. CDR3 sequence: CASSFVQGPNYNSPLHF. In DNA form, the CDR3 reads TGTGCCAGCAGCTTCGTACAGGGGCCCAACTATAATTCACCCCTCCACTTT.

The rearrangement joins TRBV5-6 to TRBJ2-4; TRBD2 agrees at 12 bases. V lost 4 bases to trimming and J lost 6 bases; unmatched junction nucleotides: 8. The CDR3 runs 16 residues. Germline values: CDR1 SGHDT, CDR2 YYEEEE. CDR3 sequence reads: CASSPTSGSTRNIQYF. CDR3 sequence (DNA): TGTGCCAGCAGCCCGACTAGCGGGAGTACGAGAAACATTCAGTACTTC.

The V and J genes are TRBV4-2 and TRBJ1-5; no definite D call. Germline V gene lookup returns CDR1 LGHNA and CDR2 YNFKEQ. The CDR3 consists of 14 residues. Trimming left V 3 bases short and J 4 bases short, with 10 bases between. CDR3: CASSQALENQPQHF. As DNA, the CDR3 is TGTGCCAGCAGCCAGGCTTTAGAGAATCAGCCCCAGCATTTT.

The chain links TRBV6-5 to TRBJ1-6; a weak D match, TRBD1 (6 bases). The CDR3 length is 14 residues. V was cut by 7 bases and J by 13 bases, with 20 bases left in between. In germline, CDR1 is MNHEY, CDR2 SVGAGI. In nucleotides, the CDR3 is TGTGCCAGCATTGGACAGACCACTTGGGGTCCCCTCCACTTT. Translation: CASIGQTTWGPLHF.

The sample holds one count of this clone. This chain uses TRBV7-8 with TRBJ2-7; unclear D gene. This CDR3 spans 10 amino acids. Looked up from germline, CDR1 is SGHVS and CDR2 is FQNEAQ. Here the CDR3 DNA reads TGTGCCAGCAGCTTAGTTCTGGCCCCAGTC. This encodes CASSLVLAPV.

The DNA for the CDR3 is TGCAGCGTTGTCATTGAGGACTTTAACACCGGGGAGCTGTTTTTT. This codes for CSVVIEDFNTGELFF. The rearrangement joins TRBV29-1 to TRBJ2-2; the D gene is possibly TRBD2 (5 bases). The V end was cut by 4 bases, the J end by 2 bases, with 14 bases between. This CDR3 contains 15 residues. Germline V CDR1 and CDR2: SQVTM, ANQGSEA.

This clone was detected once. The J gene is TRBJ2-5, the V gene TRBV27, with a possible D match to TRBD1 (6 bases). V gave up 2 bases and J gave up 4 bases, with 8 bases separating them. Germline V gene lookup returns CDR1 MNHEY and CDR2 SMNVEV (reference sequence). The CDR3 sequence is 13 residues long. DNA for the CDR3: TGTGCCAGCAGTTTAAACAGGGTAGAGACCCAGTACTTC. It encodes CASSLNRVETQYF.

The chain has TRBV18 and TRBJ1-2; the match to TRBD1 covers 8 bases. The germline gives CDR1 KGHSH, CDR2 LQKENI. With 1 base clipped from V and 6 bases from J, the junction kept 7 bases outside the gene matches. CDR3 length equals 15 residues. The chain's CDR3 is CASSPRQTGADGYTF. CDR3 bases: TGTGCCAGCTCACCACGCCAGACAGGGGCGGATGGCTACACCTTC.

The rearrangement links TRBV6-5 to TRBJ1-2; 7 bases are a match to TRBD1. The CDR3 length is 13 residues. Trimming at V came to 8 bases and at J to 4 bases, leaving 7 bases not matched to a gene. Per the germline V gene, CDR1 is MNHEY and CDR2 is SVGAGI. Here the CDR3 reads CASQPQGVYGYTF. In DNA, the CDR3 is TGTGCCAGCCAGCCCCAGGGGGTCTATGGCTACACCTTC.

The chain is built from TRBV3-1 (or the pseudogene TRBV3-2) and TRBJ2-7; tentative D call: TRBD2 (6 bases). This CDR3 is built from 14 residues. Looked up from germline, CDR1 is LGHDT and CDR2 is YNNKEL (reference sequence). V was cut by 4 bases and J by 0 bases, with 10 bases left in between. CDR3 region: CASSLGTLSYEQYF. CDR3 DNA sequence: TGTGCCAGCAGCCTTGGGACTCTCTCCTACGAGCAGTACTTC.

The rearrangement uses TRBV7-2 and TRBJ1-2, with 9 positions matching TRBD1. Per the germline V gene, CDR1 is SGHTA and CDR2 is FQGNSA. The CDR3 sequence is 18 residues long. With V trimmed by 2 bases and J by 0 bases, 10 bases remained unmatched. CDR3 DNA: TGTGCCAGCAGCTTACTCCGGGACAGGGTTTCCCCTAACTATGGCTACACCTTC. Its translation: CASSLLRDRVSPNYGYTF. Based on the CDR3 plus reference TRBV7-2 and TRBJ1-2, the full variable domain is GAGVSQSPSNKVTEKGKDVELRCDPISGHTALYWYRQSLGQGLEFLIYFQGNSAPDKSGLPSDRFSAERTGGSVSTLTIQRTQQEDSAVYLCASSLLRDRVSPNYGYTFGSGTRLTVV.

The CDR3 region is CASSDGTAAKRPEKLFF. In DNA, the CDR3 is TGTGCCAGCAGTGATGGGACGGCAGCTAAGAGGCCTGAAAAACTGTTTTTT. This rearrangement joins TRBV6-4 to TRBJ1-4; possible D gene TRBD1, 5 bases. The germline V and J ends were trimmed by 3 bases and 7 bases, with 21 bases remaining between them. The CDR3 runs 17 residues. Per the germline V gene, CDR1 is MRHNA and CDR2 is SNTAGT.

This clone was found once. V and J are TRBV2 and TRBJ1-1, with TRBD1 matching over 8 bases. The CDR3 runs to 16 residues. CDR1 is SNHLY and CDR2 is FYNNEI in the germline V gene. The trim removed 4 bases at V and 0 bases at J, leaving 7 bases unmatched. The CDR3 sequence is CASSVGTGRMNTEAFF. The CDR3 DNA reads as TGTGCCAGCAGTGTGGGGACAGGAAGAATGAACACTGAAGCTTTCTTT.

V gene TRBV5-5 combines with J gene TRBJ1-4, with 7 nucleotides matching TRBD1. Germline V gives CDR1 SGHKS, CDR2 YYEKEE (reference sequence). The V gene end was trimmed by 0 bases and the J gene end by 7 bases; junction bases not matched to a gene: 9. CDR3 size: 16 residues. CDR3 amino acids: CASSLVTGQEGEKLFF. As DNA, the CDR3 is TGTGCCAGCAGCTTGGTCACAGGACAGGAAGGTGAAAAACTGTTTTTT. Variable domain in full (rest from reference TRBV5-5 and TRBJ1-4): DAGVTQSPTHLIKTRGQQVTLRCSPISGHKSVSWYQQVLGQGPQFIFQYYEKEERGRGNFPDRFSARQFPNYSSELNVNALLLGDSALYLCASSLVTGQEGEKLFFGSGTQLSVL.